The 23 T cell receptor beta chains given below trace back to one sample, sequenced in a study of T cells and Merkel cell carcinoma outcomes. Here immunoSEQ multiplex PCR was the method, and the copy in TCRdb shows in-frame clones only, minus some. The sample lists roughly 6,500 clones, about 92% occurring once. The sample taken for sequencing was tumor tissue from Merkel cell carcinoma. All receptors derive from a human donor with Merkel cell carcinoma.

The V gene is TRBV6-4, the J gene TRBJ2-1; D is uncertain. V was shortened by 0 bases and J by 0 bases, with 9 bases between the two germline ends. The CDR3 spans 16 residues. Looked up from germline, CDR1 is MRHNA and CDR2 is SNTAGT. The chain's CDR3 is CASSDSSQSSYNEQFF. CDR3 coding DNA: TGTGCCAGCAGTGACTCTTCCCAAAGCTCCTACAATGAGCAGTTCTTC.

The chain employs TRBV7-8 and TRBJ1-5; a possible D gene is TRBD1 (5 bases). CDR1 is SGHVS and CDR2 is FQNEAQ in the germline V gene. Trimming cost V 0 bases and J 2 bases, with 11 bases left between them. This CDR3 is 16 amino acids long. For the CDR3, the DNA is TGTGCCAGCAGCTTAGCCAGGGCGGGAGGCAATCAGCCCCAGCATTTT. Residues: CASSLARAGGNQPQHF.

The chain carries TRBV7-3 and TRBJ1-1; D remains ambiguous. Looked up from germline, CDR1 is SGHTA and CDR2 is FQGTGA. The V end lost 2 bases, the J end lost 4 bases, and 11 bases lay between the germline ends. This CDR3 contains 14 residues. CDR3 loop: CASSLAHWSTEAFF. CDR3 sequence (DNA): TGTGCCAGCAGCTTAGCTCACTGGAGCACTGAAGCTTTCTTT.

V usage is TRBV7-9 and J usage is TRBJ2-5; the D call may be TRBD1 or TRBD2 (6 bases each). Per germline, CDR1 SEHNR and CDR2 FQNEAQ (reference sequence). There are 14 residues in the CDR3. Deletions cut 3 bases from V and 2 bases from J, with 10 bases between. The CDR3 loop reads CASSFRGEQETQYF. For the CDR3, the DNA is TGTGCCAGCAGCTTTAGGGGGGAACAAGAGACCCAGTACTTC.

The CDR3 DNA follows: TGCGCCAGCAGCTTGGAGTCGGGCCCCTCCTACGAGCAGTACTTC. Translation: CASSLESGPSYEQYF. The J gene is TRBJ2-7, the V gene TRBV5-1; D unclear. CDR3 length: 15 amino acids. Looked up from germline, CDR1 is SGHRS and CDR2 is YFSETQ. V was pared by 0 bases and J by 0 bases, with 10 bases between.

This chain links TRBV2 with TRBJ1-1; 11 positions agree with TRBD1. V dropped 3 bases and J dropped 4; count of bases not matched to a gene: 1. The CDR3 extends over 14 amino acids. The germline V gene has CDR1 SNHLY and CDR2 FYNNEI. CDR3 sequence reads: CASSEGTGGTEAFF. The CDR3 nucleotides are TGTGCCAGCAGTGAGGGGACAGGGGGCACTGAAGCTTTCTTT.

The CDR3 is CASSPDRGNTEAFF. CDR3 DNA sequence: TGTGCCAGCAGCCCCGACCGGGGTAACACTGAAGCTTTCTTT. The rearrangement links TRBV11-3 to TRBJ1-1; D is unclear. Trimming left V 5 bases short and J 2 bases short, with 12 bases between. This CDR3 spans 14 amino acids. In germline, CDR1 is SGHNT, CDR2 YENEEA.

This rearrangement joins TRBV2 to TRBJ1-5, with 9 bases lining up with TRBD1. Germline assignment: CDR1 SNHLY and CDR2 FYNNEI. The CDR3 is 14 residues long. The J segment lost 5 bases and the V segment lost 5 bases, leaving 4 bases of the junction unmatched. The CDR3 loop is CASSIQGAYQPQHF. The CDR3 region has the DNA TGTGCCAGCAGTATACAGGGGGCCTATCAGCCCCAGCATTTT.

The rearrangement uses TRBV5-4 and TRBJ2-5, with no clear D. There are 14 residues in the CDR3. V dropped 1 base and J dropped 3 bases, with 10 bases sitting between them. Looked up from germline, CDR1 is SGHNT and CDR2 is YYREEE (reference sequence). CDR3 nucleotide sequence: TGTGCCAGCAGCTTGAAAACAAACGAAGAGACCCAGTACTTC. It translates to CASSLKTNEETQYF.

The J gene is TRBJ1-1, the V gene TRBV5-1; D perhaps matches TRBD1 (5 bases). CDR3 length equals 15 residues. The germline V gene encodes CDR1 SGHRS and CDR2 YFSETQ. V lost 0 bases and J 1 base, leaving 10 bases between the germline ends. The CDR3 nucleotides are TGCGCCAGCAGCTTGGCGCGGGGCCAGAACACTGAAGCTTTCTTT. Translation gives CASSLARGQNTEAFF.

The chain employs TRBV4-3 and TRBJ2-3, with a weak D call TRBD2 (5 bases). The germline V gene has CDR1 LGHNA and CDR2 YSLEER. The CDR3 is 16 amino acids. V lost 0 bases and J 4 bases, leaving 14 bases between the germline ends. The chain's CDR3 is CASSQDEGSNSDTQYF. The CDR3 nucleotides read TGCGCCAGCAGCCAAGATGAGGGATCAAATTCAGATACGCAGTATTTT.

The rearrangement links TRBV27 to TRBJ2-2; TRBD1 aligns across 8 bases. The length of the CDR3 is 16 residues. The germline CDR1 and CDR2 sequences are MNHEY and SMNVEV (reference sequence). V gave up 2 bases and J gave up 5 bases; unmatched junction bases: 7. The CDR3 protein is CASSLIAGGETGELFF. CDR3 coding DNA: TGTGCCAGCAGTTTAATTGCAGGGGGCGAAACCGGGGAGCTGTTTTTT.

The gene calls are TRBV6-4 and TRBJ1-2; D call uncertain. This CDR3 has 15 amino acids. Germline assignment: CDR1 MRHNA and CDR2 SNTAGT. V was pared by 0 bases and J by 0 bases, with 8 bases between. The CDR3 nucleotides are TGTGCCAGCAGTGACTCGGGCAGTTCTAACTATGGCTACACCTTC. This sequence encodes CASSDSGSSNYGYTF.

The chain combines TRBV5-1 with TRBJ1-1; a weak D match, TRBD1 (5 bases). Germline CDR1 and CDR2: SGHRS and YFSETQ. V was clipped by 4 bases and J by 4 bases, with 14 bases between them. CDR3 length: 14 residues. The CDR3 region is CASSTGQRGTEAFF. The CDR3 nucleotides are TGCGCCAGCAGCACGGGGCAGAGGGGCACTGAAGCTTTCTTT.

This clone is large by share. The rearrangement joins TRBV6-1 to TRBJ1-1; tentatively, D is TRBD1 (5 bases). Germline V lookup: CDR1 MNHNS, CDR2 SASEGT. This CDR3 comprises 13 residues. V was trimmed by 2 bases and J by 4 bases, leaving 8 bases between them. CDR3 loop: CASSERGGTEAFF. The DNA for the CDR3 is TGTGCCAGCAGTGAACGGGGGGGCACTGAAGCTTTCTTT.

The chain recombines TRBV4-3 with TRBJ2-6; D remains ambiguous. Per the germline V gene, CDR1 is LGHNA and CDR2 is YSLEER. The CDR3 extends over 17 amino acids. V lost 0 bases and J lost 0, with 9 bases in between. Here the CDR3 reads CASSQDYGHSGANVLTF. The CDR3 bases are TGCGCCAGCAGCCAAGATTATGGGCACTCTGGGGCCAACGTCCTGACTTTC.

The chain combines TRBV7-9 with TRBJ1-2; D remains ambiguous. The V gene's germline CDR1 is SEHNR and CDR2 FQNEAQ (reference sequence). The V and J ends lost 5 bases and 7 bases respectively, with 14 bases between them. This CDR3 region has 13 residues. CDR3 amino acids: CASSLLPSSGYTF. CDR3 in DNA: TGTGCCAGCAGCCTCTTGCCATCGAGTGGCTACACCTTC.

The chain couples TRBV19 to TRBJ1-4; TRBD1 aligns across 7 bases. The germline V gene encodes CDR1 LNHDA and CDR2 SQIVND (reference sequence). The CDR3 spans 15 residues. Trimming at V came to 4 bases and at J to 7 bases, leaving 9 bases not matched to a gene. The CDR3 protein is CASSTNRGRREKLFF. The DNA of the CDR3 is TGTGCCAGTAGTACCAACAGGGGAAGGCGTGAAAAACTGTTTTTT.

This rearrangement joins TRBV7-6 to TRBJ2-3; perhaps TRBD2 as D (5 bases). Germline V gives CDR1 SGHVS, CDR2 FNYEAQ. V was shortened by 4 bases and J by 5 bases, with 16 bases between the two germline ends. This CDR3 has 15 residues. CDR3 nucleotides: TGTGCCAGCAGCTCTCTCGGTAACGGGGTAGATACGCAGTATTTT. This translates into CASSSLGNGVDTQYF.

The J gene is TRBJ1-6, the V gene TRBV27, with TRBD1 identical over 7 bases. V lost 6 bases to trimming and J lost 7 bases; unmatched junction nucleotides: 6. The CDR3 sequence is 14 residues long. The germline V gene encodes CDR1 MNHEY and CDR2 SMNVEV (reference sequence). CDR3 bases: TGTGCCAGCAGACTGGGACAGACAAATTCACCCCTCCACTTT. Amino acid sequence: CASRLGQTNSPLHF.

The J gene is TRBJ2-3, the V gene TRBV4-3; no clear D. This CDR3 contains 17 residues. Germline CDR1 reads LGHNA; CDR2 reads YSLEER. V was trimmed by 4 bases and J by 3 bases, leaving 20 bases between them. CDR3 nucleotide sequence: TGCGCCAGCAGCCCAAATGACTTCCGACCCCATACAGATACGCAGTATTTT. Translation: CASSPNDFRPHTDTQYF.

This chain links TRBV18 with TRBJ2-1; 9 bases map to TRBD2. The CDR3 has 15 residues. In germline, CDR1 is KGHSH, CDR2 LQKENI. Germline trimming cut 3 bases from V and 2 bases from J; bases unmatched to any gene: 2. CDR3 protein: CASSPGGGAYNEQFF. CDR3 in DNA: TGTGCCAGCTCACCTGGCGGGGGGGCCTACAATGAGCAGTTCTTC.

The chain is built from TRBV4-2 and TRBJ1-5; 10 positions agree with TRBD1. V lost 1 base to trimming and J lost 0 bases; unmatched junction nucleotides: 9. CDR3 size: 19 residues. Germline V gene lookup returns CDR1 LGHNA and CDR2 YNFKEQ. The CDR3 DNA reads as TGTGCCAGCAGCCAAGGCCGAGACAGGGGGCGAACTAGCAATCAGCCCCAGCATTTT. This encodes CASSQGRDRGRTSNQPQHF.